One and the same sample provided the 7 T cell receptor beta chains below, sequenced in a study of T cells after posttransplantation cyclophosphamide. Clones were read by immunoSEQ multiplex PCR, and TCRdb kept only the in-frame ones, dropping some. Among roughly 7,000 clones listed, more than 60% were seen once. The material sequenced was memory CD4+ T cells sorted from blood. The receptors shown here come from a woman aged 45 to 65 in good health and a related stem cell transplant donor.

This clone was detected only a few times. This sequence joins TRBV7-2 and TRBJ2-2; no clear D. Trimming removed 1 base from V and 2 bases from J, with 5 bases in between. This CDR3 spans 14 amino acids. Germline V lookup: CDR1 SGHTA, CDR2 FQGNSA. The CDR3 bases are TGTGCCAGCAGCTTAGACAGTAACACCGGGGAGCTGTTTTTT. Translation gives CASSLDSNTGELFF. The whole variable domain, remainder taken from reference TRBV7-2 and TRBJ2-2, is GAGVSQSPSNKVTEKGKDVELRCDPISGHTALYWYRQSLGQGLEFLIYFQGNSAPDKSGLPSDRFSAERTGGSVSTLTIQRTQQEDSAVYLCASSLDSNTGELFFGEGSRLTVL.

CDR3 loop: CASSLSPPYGYTF. CDR3 DNA sequence: TGTGCCAGCAGTTTATCCCCTCCTTATGGCTACACCTTC. The rearrangement joins TRBV28 to TRBJ1-2; D is undetermined. V shed 1 base and J shed 5 bases, with 8 bases lying between them. Germline V gene lookup returns CDR1 MDHEN and CDR2 SYDVKM. The CDR3 is 13 residues long.

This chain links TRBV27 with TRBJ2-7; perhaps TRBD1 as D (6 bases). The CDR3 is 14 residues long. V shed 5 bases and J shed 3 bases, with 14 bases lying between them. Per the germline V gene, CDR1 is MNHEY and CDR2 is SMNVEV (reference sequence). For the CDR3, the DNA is TGTGCCAGCAGTGGCTCGGACAGACGCTACGAGCAGTACTTC. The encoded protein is CASSGSDRRYEQYF.

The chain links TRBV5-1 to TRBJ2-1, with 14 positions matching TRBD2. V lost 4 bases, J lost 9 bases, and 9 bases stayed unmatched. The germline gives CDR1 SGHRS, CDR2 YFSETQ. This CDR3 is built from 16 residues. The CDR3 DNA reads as TGCGCCAGCAGCACACCGGGACTAGCGGGAGCGGGTGAGCAGTTCTTC. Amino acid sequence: CASSTPGLAGAGEQFF.

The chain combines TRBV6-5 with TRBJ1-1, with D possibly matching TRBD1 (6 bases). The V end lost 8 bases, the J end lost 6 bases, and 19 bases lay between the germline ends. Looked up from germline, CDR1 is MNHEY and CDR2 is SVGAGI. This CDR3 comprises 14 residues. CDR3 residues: CASEGAGDISEAFF. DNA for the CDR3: TGTGCCAGCGAGGGAGCAGGGGATATATCTGAAGCTTTCTTT.

Here the CDR3 reads CASRGGSRSYGYTF. CDR3 coding DNA: TGTGCCAGCAGAGGAGGCAGTAGATCCTATGGCTACACCTTC. V usage is TRBV6-1 and J usage is TRBJ1-2; D unclear. The V and J ends lost 6 bases and 4 bases respectively, with 15 bases between them. CDR1 and CDR2 (germline): MNHNS, SASEGT. The CDR3 contains 14 residues.

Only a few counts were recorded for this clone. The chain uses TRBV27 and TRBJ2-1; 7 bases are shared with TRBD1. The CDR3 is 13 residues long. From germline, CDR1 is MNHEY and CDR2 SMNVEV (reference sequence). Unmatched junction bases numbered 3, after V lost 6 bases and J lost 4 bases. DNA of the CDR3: TGTGCCAGCAGGTGGGACAGATACAATGAGCAGTTCTTC. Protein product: CASRWDRYNEQFF.